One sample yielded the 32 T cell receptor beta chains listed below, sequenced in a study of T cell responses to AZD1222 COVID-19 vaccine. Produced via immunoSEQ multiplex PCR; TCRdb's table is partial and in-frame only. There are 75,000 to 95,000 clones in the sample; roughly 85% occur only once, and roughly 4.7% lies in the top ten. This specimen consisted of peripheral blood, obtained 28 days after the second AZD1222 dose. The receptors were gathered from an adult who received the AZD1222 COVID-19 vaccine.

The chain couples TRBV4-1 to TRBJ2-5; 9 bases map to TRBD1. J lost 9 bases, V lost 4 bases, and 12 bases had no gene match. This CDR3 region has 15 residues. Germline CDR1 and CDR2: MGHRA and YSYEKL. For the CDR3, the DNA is TGCGCCAGCAGCCCAGACCGGACAGGGGAAGGTCCCCAGTACTTC. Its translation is CASSPDRTGEGPQYF.

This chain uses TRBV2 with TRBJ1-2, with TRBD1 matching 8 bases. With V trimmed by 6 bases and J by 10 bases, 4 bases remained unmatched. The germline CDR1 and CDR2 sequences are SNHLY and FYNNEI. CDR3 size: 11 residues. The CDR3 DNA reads TGTGCCAGCAGGACAGGGGTGGACTACACCTTC. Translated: CASRTGVDYTF.

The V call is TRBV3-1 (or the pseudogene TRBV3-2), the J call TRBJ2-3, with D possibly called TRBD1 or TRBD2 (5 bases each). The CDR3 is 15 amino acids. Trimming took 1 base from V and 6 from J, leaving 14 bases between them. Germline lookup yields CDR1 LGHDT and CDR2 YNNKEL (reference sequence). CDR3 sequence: CASSQAGTRGDTQYF. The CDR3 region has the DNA TGTGCCAGCAGCCAAGCGGGGACCAGAGGGGATACGCAGTATTTT.

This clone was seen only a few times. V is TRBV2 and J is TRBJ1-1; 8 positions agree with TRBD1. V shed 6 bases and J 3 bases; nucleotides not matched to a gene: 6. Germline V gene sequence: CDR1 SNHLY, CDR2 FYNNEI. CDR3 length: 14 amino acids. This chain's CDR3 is CASSRDRWDTEAFF. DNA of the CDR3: TGTGCCAGCAGCCGGGACAGGTGGGACACTGAAGCTTTCTTT. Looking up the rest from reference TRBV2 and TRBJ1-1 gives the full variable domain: EPEVTQTPSHQVTQMGQEVILRCVPISNHLYFYWYRQILGQKVEFLVSFYNNEISEKSEIFDDQFSVERPDGSNFTLKIRSTKLEDSAMYFCASSRDRWDTEAFFGQGTRLTVV.

This CDR3 is CAISRQGEEKLFF. Written as DNA, the CDR3 is TGTGCCATCAGCCGACAGGGCGAAGAAAAACTGTTTTTT. The chain is built from TRBV10-3 and TRBJ1-4; TRBD1 agrees at 7 bases. CDR1 ENHRY and CDR2 SYGVKD come from the germline V gene. The CDR3 is 13 amino acids. V gave up 6 bases and J gave up 8 bases; unmatched junction bases: 6.

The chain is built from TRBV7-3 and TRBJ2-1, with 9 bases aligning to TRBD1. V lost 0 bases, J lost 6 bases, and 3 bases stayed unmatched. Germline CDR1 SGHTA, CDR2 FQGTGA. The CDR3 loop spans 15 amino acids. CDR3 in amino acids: CASSLTGTGINEQFF. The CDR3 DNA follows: TGTGCCAGCAGCTTAACCGGGACAGGGATCAATGAGCAGTTCTTC.

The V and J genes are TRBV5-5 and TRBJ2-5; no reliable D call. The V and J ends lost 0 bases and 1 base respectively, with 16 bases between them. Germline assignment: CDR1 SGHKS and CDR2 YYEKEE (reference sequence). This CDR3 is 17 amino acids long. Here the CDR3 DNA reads TGTGCCAGCAGCTTGGTTGGCGGTATGGGTTCCCAAGAGACCCAGTACTTC. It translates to CASSLVGGMGSQETQYF.

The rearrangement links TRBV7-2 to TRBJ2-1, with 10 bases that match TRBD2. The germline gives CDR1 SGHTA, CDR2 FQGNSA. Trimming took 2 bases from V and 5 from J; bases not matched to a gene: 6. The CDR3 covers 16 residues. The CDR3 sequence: CASSLLSGGAHNEQFF. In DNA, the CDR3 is TGTGCCAGCAGCTTACTGAGCGGGGGGGCCCACAATGAGCAGTTCTTC.

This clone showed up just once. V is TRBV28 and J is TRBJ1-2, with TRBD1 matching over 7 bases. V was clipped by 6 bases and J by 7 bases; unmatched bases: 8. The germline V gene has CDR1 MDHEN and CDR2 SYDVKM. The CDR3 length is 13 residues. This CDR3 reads CASSRGQGGGYTF. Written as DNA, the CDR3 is TGTGCCAGCAGCCGGGGCCAGGGGGGTGGCTACACCTTC.

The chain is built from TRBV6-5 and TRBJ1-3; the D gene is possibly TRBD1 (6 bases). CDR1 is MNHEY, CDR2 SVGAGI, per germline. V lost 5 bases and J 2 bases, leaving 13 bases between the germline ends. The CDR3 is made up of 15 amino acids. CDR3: CASSRRAGAGNTIYF. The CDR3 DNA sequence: TGTGCCAGCAGTCGCCGTGCAGGGGCTGGAAACACCATATATTTT.

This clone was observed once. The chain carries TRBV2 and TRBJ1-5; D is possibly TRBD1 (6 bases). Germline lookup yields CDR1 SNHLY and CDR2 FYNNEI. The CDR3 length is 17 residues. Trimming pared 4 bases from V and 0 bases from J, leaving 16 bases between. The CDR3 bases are TGTGCCAGCAGTGCCGGGGGGGCCCATTATAGCAATCAGCCCCAGCATTTT. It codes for CASSAGGAHYSNQPQHF.

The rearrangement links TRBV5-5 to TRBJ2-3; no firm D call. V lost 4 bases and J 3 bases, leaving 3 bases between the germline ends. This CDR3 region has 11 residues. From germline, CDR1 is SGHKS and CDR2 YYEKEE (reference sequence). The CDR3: CASSPTDTQYF. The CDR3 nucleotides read TGTGCCAGCAGCCCAACAGATACGCAGTATTTT. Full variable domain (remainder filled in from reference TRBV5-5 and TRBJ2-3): DAGVTQSPTHLIKTRGQQVTLRCSPISGHKSVSWYQQVLGQGPQFIFQYYEKEERGRGNFPDRFSARQFPNYSSELNVNALLLGDSALYLCASSPTDTQYFGPGTRLTVL.

The CDR3 reads CASSPLGQQGRTYNEQFF. The CDR3 region has the DNA TGTGCCAGCTCACCACTAGGACAACAAGGGAGGACCTACAATGAGCAGTTCTTC. V is TRBV18 and J is TRBJ2-1; D perhaps matches TRBD2 (6 bases). From germline, CDR1 is KGHSH and CDR2 LQKENI. V was trimmed by 1 base and J by 2 bases, leaving 18 bases between them. CDR3 size: 18 residues.

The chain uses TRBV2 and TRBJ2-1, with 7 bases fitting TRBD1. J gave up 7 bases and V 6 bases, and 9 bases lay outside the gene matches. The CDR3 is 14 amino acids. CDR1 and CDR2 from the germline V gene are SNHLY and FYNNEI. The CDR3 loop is CASRKYVQGNEQFF. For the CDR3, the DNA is TGTGCCAGCAGGAAATATGTACAGGGGAATGAGCAGTTCTTC.

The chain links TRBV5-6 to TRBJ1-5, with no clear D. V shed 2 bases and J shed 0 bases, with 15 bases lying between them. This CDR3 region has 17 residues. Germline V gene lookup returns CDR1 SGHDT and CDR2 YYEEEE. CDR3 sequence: CASSFSRNPYSNQPQHF. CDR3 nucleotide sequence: TGTGCCAGCAGCTTTTCCAGGAATCCTTATAGCAATCAGCCCCAGCATTTT.

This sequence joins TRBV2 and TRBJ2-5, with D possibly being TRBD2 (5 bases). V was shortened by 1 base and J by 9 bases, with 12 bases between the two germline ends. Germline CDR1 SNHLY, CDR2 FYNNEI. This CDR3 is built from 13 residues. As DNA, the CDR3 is TGTGCCAGCAGTGAAGTAGCGAGTGGTTCCCAGTACTTC. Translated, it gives CASSEVASGSQYF.

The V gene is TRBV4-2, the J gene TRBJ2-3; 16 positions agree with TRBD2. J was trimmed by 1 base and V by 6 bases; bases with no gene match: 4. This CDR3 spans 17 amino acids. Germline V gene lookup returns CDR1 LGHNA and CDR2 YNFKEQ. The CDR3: CASRGTSGGVGTDTQYF. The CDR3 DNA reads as TGTGCCAGCAGGGGGACTAGCGGGGGGGTAGGCACAGATACGCAGTATTTT.

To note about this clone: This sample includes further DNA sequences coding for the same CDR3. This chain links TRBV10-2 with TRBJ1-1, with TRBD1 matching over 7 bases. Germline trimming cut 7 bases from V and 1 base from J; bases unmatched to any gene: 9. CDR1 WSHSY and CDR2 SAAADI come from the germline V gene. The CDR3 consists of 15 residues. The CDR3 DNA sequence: TGCGCCAGCACTTGGACAGGAGGAGGGAACACTGAAGCTTTCTTT. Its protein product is CASTWTGGGNTEAFF.

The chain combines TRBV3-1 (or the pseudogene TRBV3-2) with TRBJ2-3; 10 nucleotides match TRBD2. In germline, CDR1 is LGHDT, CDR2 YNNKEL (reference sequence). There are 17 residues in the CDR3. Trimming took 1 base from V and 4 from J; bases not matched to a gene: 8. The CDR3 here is CASSQALAGELADTQYF. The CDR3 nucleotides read TGTGCCAGCAGCCAAGCCCTAGCGGGAGAGTTGGCAGATACGCAGTATTTT.

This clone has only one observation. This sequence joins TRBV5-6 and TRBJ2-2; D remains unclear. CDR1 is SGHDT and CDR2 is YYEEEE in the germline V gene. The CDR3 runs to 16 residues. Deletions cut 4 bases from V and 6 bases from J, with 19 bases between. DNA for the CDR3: TGTGCCAGCAGCCGACGGACGTTCGGGTCGGCCGGGGAGCTGTTTTTT. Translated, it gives CASSRRTFGSAGELFF.

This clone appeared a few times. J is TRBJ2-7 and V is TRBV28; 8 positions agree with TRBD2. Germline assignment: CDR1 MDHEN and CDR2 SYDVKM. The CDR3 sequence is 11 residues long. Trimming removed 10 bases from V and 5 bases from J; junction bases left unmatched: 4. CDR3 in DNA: TGTGCCATCGGGACTAGAAACGAGCAGTACTTC. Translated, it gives CAIGTRNEQYF.

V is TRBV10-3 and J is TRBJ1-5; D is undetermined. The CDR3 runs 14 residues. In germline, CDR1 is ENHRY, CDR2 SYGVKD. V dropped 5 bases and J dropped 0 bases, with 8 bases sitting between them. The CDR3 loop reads CAISMDGSNQPQHF. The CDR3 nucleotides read TGTGCCATCAGTATGGACGGTAGCAATCAGCCCCAGCATTTT.

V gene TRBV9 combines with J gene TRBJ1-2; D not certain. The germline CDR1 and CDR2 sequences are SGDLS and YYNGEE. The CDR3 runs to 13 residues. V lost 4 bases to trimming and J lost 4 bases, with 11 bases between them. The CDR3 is CASSPPGAYGYTF. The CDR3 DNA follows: TGTGCCAGCAGCCCCCCAGGCGCCTATGGCTACACCTTC.

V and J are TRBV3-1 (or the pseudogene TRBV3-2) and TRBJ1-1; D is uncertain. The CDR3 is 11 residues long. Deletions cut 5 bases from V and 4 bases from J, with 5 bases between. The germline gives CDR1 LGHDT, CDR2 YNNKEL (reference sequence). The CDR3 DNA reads TGTGCCAGCAGCGTGGGCACTGAAGCTTTCTTT. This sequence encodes CASSVGTEAFF.

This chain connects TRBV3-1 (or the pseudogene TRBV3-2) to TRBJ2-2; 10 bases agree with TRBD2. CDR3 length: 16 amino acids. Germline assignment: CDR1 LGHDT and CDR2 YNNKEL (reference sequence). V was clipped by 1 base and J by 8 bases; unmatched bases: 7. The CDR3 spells CASSQGTSGQQGELFF. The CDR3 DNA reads TGTGCCAGCAGCCAAGGGACTAGCGGTCAGCAAGGGGAGCTGTTTTTT.

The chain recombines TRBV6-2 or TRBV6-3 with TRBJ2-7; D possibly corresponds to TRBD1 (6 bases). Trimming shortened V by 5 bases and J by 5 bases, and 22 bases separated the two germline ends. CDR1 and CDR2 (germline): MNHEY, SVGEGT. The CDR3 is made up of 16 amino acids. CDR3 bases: TGTGCCAGCAGTCACCACGTTCAGGGGCTAGTCGACGAGCAGTACTTC. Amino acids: CASSHHVQGLVDEQYF.

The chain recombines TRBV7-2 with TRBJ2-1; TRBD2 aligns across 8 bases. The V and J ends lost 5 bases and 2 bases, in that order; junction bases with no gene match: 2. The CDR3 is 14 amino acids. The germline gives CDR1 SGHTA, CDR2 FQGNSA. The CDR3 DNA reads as TGTGCCAGCAGCCGTAGCGGGGCCTACAATGAGCAGTTCTTC. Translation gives CASSRSGAYNEQFF. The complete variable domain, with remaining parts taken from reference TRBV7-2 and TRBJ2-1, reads GAGVSQSPSNKVTEKGKDVELRCDPISGHTALYWYRQSLGQGLEFLIYFQGNSAPDKSGLPSDRFSAERTGGSVSTLTIQRTQQEDSAVYLCASSRSGAYNEQFFGPGTRLTVL.

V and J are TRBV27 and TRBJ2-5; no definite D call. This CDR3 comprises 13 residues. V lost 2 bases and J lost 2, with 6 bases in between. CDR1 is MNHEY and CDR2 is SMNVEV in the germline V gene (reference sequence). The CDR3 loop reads CASSLVEQETQYF. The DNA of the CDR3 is TGTGCCAGCAGTTTAGTGGAACAAGAGACCCAGTACTTC.

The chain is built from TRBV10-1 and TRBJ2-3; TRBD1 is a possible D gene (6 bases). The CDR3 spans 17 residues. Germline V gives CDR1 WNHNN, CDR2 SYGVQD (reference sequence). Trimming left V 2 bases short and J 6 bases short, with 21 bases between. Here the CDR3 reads CASSEAAGTYVPDTQYF. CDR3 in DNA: TGCGCCAGCAGTGAGGCCGCCGGGACATATGTTCCGGATACGCAGTATTTT.

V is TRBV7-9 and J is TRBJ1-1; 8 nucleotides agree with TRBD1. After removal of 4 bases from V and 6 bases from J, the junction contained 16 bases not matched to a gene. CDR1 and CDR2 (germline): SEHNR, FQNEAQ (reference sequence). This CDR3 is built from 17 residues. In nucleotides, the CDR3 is TGTGCCAGCAGCTCTCCCCGGGGGACAGGACGATCCGCTGAAGCTTTCTTT. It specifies CASSSPRGTGRSAEAFF. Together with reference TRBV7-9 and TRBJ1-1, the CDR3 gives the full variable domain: DTGVSQNPRHKITKRGQNVTFRCDPISEHNRLYWYRQTLGQGPEFLTYFQNEAQLEKSRLLSDRFSAERPKGSFSTLEIQRTEQGDSAMYLCASSSPRGTGRSAEAFFGQGTRLTVV.

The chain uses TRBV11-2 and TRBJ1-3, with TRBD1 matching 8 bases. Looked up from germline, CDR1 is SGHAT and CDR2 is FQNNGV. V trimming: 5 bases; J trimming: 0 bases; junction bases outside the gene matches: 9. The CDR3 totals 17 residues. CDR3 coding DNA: TGTGCCAGCAGCGTCCAGGGACAGGTGATCTCTGGAAACACCATATATTTT. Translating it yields CASSVQGQVISGNTIYF.

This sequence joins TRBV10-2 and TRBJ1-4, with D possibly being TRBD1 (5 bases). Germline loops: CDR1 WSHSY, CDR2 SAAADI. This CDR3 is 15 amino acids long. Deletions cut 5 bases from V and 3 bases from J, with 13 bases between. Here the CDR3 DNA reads TGCGCCAGCAGTCCGCAGACAGCTTCTAATGAAAAACTGTTTTTT. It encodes CASSPQTASNEKLFF.